This T cell receptor beta chain was sequenced in a study of CD4 T cells in relation to SARS-CoV-2 and coronaviruses. Study summary: ViraFEST: roughly 10-day antigen culture of PBMCs, then TCR beta CDR3 sequencing. Controls used an HIV-1 Nef peptide pool or no peptide. Findings and limits, study-wide: The cross-reactivity analysis covered only spike protein, not other viral proteins.

Concerning this clone itself: Its specificity is unknown.

CD4+ T cells from unexposed donors were obtained before the COVID-19 pandemic (2011-2018). Isolation of CD4+ T cells took place after around 11 days in culture. The germline V gene has CDR1 SGHRS and CDR2 YFSETQ. The J segment lost 2 bases and the V segment lost 3 bases, leaving 6 bases of the junction unmatched. The CDR3 covers 15 residues. Assay used: immunoSEQ multiplex PCR; TCRdb lists only in-frame clones, some missing. The sample includes more than 25,000 clones, approximately 75% of them seen just once. Sequencing used CD4+ T cells from PBMCs, cultured in vitro. The chain uses TRBV5-1 and TRBJ2-5; 8 bases line up with TRBD1. This clonotype originated in a human donor in good health. CDR3 in amino acids: CASSYLTGGQETQYF. In DNA form, the CDR3 reads TGCGCCAGCAGCTATCTAACAGGGGGACAAGAGACCCAGTACTTC.